This entry is about one T cell receptor beta chain. Its antigen remains unknown. This CDR3 is also generated by other DNA sequences in the sample. Data came from immunoSEQ multiplex PCR; TCRdb stores just in-frame clones and leaves some out. Of tens of thousands of clones in the sample, roughly 79% are singletons; the top ten hold around 5%. Described time point: week 35, safety follow-up. Mutant IDH1 20-mer peptide, at 300 ug, made up each vaccine dose, with topical imiquimod. Scheduled for weeks 1, 3, 5, 7, 11, 15, 19 and 23, eight vaccinations were given to patients. The data were obtained in a study of a mutant IDH1 vaccine in newly diagnosed glioma. In the study overall: Radiotherapy alone preceded vaccination by 4-6 weeks; alternatively, vaccination started with temozolomide cycles. Patients arrived already treated with radiotherapy, temozolomide, or both, most having had both.

The CDR3 has 14 residues. CDR1 LGHNA and CDR2 YNFKEQ come from the germline V gene. V shed 0 bases and J shed 5 bases, with 10 bases lying between them. Specimen: PBMCs, collected from a glioma patient whose treatment included an IDH1 peptide vaccine. The clonotype was recovered from a man in his forties with glioma. The V gene is TRBV4-2, the J gene TRBJ2-5; the D gene is possibly TRBD1 (5 bases). CDR3 coding DNA: TGTGCCAGCAGCCAAGATCAGGCAGGGGAGACCCAGTACTTC. Protein: CASSQDQAGETQYF.